The sequence of this T cell receptor (beta chain) was determined in a study of early T cells in non-severe SARS-CoV-2 infection. Study context: RNA in bulk from unsorted whole blood was sequenced, and chains were unpaired.

Attachment of unique molecular identifiers was made to individual cDNA molecules. TCRdb passed the 5' RACE reads through MiXCR, listing each CDR3 protein once. The sample has some 100,000 distinct CDR3 sequences, about 15% seen once. The CDR3 extends over 16 amino acids. After removal of 1 base from V and 4 bases from J, the junction contained 7 bases not matched to a gene. Looked up from germline, CDR1 is SGHVS and CDR2 is FQNEAQ. Study results and caveats: VDJdb matching, biased toward anti-spike CD8 responses, missed private and CD4 specificities.

In its sample, this clonotype was seen a few times. Its antigen is unknown. The receptor's source is an adult who was a healthcare worker with PCR-confirmed SARS-CoV-2 infection or an uninfected control (not recorded which). The chain combines TRBV7-8 with TRBJ2-3; 8 bases align to TRBD2. The sample taken for sequencing was whole blood. CDR3 DNA: TGTGCCAGCAGCTTAGGGGTAGCGGGGACCCCAGATACGCAGTATTTT. Translation: CASSLGVAGTPDTQYF.